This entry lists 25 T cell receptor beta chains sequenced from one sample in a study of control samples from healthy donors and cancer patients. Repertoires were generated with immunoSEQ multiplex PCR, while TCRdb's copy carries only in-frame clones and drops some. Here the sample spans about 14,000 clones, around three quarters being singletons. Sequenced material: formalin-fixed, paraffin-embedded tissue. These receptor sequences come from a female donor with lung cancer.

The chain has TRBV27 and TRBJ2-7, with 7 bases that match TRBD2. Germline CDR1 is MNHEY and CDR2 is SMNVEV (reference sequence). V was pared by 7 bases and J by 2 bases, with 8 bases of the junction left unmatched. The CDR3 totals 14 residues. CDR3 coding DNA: TGTGCCAGCACCCCGGCTAGCGGCGCCTACGAGCAGTACTTC. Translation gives CASTPASGAYEQYF.

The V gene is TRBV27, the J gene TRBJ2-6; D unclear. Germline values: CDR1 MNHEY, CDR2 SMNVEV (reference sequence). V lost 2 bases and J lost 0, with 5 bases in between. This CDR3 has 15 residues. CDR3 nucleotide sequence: TGTGCCAGCAGTTTACTGAGCTCTGGGGCCAACGTCCTGACTTTC. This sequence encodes CASSLLSSGANVLTF.

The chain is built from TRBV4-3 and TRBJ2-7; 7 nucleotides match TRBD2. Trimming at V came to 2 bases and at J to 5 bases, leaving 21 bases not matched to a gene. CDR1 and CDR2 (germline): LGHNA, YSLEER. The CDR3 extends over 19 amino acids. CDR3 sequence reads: CASSQFPGGGSDIANEQYF. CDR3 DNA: TGCGCCAGCAGCCAATTCCCCGGGGGAGGGAGTGATATCGCTAACGAGCAGTACTTC.

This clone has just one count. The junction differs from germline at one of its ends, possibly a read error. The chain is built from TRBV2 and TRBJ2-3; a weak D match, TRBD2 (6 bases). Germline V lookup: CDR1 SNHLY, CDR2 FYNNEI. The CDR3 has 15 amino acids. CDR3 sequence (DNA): TGTGCCAGCACTGAACGGAGGGGTAGCACAGATACGCAGTATTTT. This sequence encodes CASTERRGSTDTQYF. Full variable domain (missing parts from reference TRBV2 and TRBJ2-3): EPEVTQTPSHQVTQMGQEVILRCVPISNHLYFYWYRQILGQKVEFLVSFYNNEISEKSEIFDDQFSVERPDGSNFTLKIRSTKLEDSAMYFCASTERRGSTDTQYFGPGTRLTVL.

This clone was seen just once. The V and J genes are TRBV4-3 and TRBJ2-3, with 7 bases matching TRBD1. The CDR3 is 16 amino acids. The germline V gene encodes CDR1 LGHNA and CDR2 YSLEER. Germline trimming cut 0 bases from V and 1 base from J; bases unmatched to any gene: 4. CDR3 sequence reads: CASSQERTGGTDTQYF. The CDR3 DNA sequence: TGCGCCAGCAGCCAAGAGAGGACAGGCGGCACAGATACGCAGTATTTT.

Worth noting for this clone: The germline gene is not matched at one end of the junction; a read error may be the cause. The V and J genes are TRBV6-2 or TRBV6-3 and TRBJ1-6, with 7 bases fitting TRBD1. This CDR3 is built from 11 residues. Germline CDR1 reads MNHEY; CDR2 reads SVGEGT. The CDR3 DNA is TGTGCCAGCAGCGATGGGACAGCGGTTTCTTTT. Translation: CASSDGTAVSF.

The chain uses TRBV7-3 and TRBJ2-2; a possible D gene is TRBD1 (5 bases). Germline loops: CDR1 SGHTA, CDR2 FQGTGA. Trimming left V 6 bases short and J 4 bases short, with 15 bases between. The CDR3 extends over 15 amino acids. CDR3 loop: CASSRTGPSTGELFF. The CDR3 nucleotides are TGTGCCAGCAGTCGTACAGGTCCCAGCACCGGGGAGCTGTTTTTT.

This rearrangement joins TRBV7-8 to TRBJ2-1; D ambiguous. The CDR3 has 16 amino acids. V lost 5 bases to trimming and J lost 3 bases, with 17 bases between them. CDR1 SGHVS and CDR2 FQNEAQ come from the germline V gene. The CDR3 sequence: CASSPLVWAYYNEQFF. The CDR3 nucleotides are TGTGCCAGCAGCCCCTTGGTTTGGGCCTACTACAATGAGCAGTTCTTC.

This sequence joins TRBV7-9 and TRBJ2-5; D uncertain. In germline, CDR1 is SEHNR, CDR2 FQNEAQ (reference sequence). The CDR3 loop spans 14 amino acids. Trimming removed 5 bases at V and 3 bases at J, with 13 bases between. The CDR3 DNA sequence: TGTGCCAGCAGCCCCCAAACAGCCAAAGAGACCCAGTACTTC. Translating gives CASSPQTAKETQYF.

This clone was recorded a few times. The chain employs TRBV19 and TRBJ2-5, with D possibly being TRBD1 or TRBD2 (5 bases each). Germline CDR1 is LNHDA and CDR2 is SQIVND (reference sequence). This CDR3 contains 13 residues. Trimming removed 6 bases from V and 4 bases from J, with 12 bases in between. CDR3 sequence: CASSIHGGETQYF. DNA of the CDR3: TGTGCCAGTAGCATCCATGGGGGAGAGACCCAGTACTTC. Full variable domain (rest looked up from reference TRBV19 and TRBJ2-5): DGGITQSPKYLFRKEGQNVTLSCEQNLNHDAMYWYRQDPGQGLRLIYYSQIVNDFQKGDIAEGYSVSREKKESFPLTVTSAQKNPTAFYLCASSIHGGETQYFGPGTRLLVL.

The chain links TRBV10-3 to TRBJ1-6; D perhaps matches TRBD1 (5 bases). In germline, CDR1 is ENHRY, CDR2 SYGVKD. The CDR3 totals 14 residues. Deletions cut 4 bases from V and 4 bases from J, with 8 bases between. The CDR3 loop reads CAISAGGYNSPLHF. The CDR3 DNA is TGTGCCATCAGTGCTGGGGGATATAATTCACCCCTCCACTTT.

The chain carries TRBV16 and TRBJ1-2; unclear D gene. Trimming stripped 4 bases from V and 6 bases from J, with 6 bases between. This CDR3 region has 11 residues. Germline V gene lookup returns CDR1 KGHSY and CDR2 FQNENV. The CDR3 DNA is TGTGCCAGCAGCCCTAGAGATGGCTACACCTTC. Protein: CASSPRDGYTF.

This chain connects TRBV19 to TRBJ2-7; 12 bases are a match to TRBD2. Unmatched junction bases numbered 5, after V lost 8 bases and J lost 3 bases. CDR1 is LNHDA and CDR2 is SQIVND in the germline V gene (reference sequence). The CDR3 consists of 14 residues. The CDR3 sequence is CASSTSGGYYEQYF. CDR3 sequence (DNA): TGTGCCAGTTCGACTAGCGGGGGTTACTACGAGCAGTACTTC.

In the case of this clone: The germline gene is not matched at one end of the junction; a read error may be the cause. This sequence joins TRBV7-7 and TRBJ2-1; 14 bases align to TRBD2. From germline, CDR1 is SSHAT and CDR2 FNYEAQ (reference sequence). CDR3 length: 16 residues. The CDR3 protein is CASSPPGLAGVNEQFF. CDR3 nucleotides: TGTGCTAGCAGCCCGCCGGGACTAGCGGGAGTTAATGAGCAGTTCTTC.

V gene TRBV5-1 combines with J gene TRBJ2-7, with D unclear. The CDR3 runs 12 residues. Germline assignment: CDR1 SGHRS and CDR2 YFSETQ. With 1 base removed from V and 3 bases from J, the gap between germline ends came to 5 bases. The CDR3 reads CASSLRGYEQYF. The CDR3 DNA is TGCGCCAGCAGCTTGCGAGGCTACGAGCAGTACTTC.

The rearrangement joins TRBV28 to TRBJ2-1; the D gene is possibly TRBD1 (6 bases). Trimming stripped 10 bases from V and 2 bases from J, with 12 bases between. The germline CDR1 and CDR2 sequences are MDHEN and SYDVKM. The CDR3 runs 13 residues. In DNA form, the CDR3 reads TGTGCCACCACAGGGTCCCCCTACAATGAGCAGTTCTTC. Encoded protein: CATTGSPYNEQFF. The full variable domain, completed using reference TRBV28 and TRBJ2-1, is DVKVTQSSRYLVKRTGEKVFLECVQDMDHENMFWYRQDPGLGLRLIYFSYDVKMKEKGDIPEGYSVSREKKERFSLILESASTNQTSMYLCATTGSPYNEQFFGPGTRLTVL.

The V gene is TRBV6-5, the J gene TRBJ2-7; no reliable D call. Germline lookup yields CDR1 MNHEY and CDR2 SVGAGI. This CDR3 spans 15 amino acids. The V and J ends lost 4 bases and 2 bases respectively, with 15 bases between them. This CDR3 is CASSSPRLGTYEQYF. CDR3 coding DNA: TGTGCCAGCAGTTCCCCCAGACTCGGAACCTACGAGCAGTACTTC.

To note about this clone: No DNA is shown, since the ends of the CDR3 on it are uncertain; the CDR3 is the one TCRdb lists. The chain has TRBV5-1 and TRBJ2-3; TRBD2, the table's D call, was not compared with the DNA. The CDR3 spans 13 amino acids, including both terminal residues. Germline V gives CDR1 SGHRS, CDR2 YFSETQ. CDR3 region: CASNLRQQRPQYF.

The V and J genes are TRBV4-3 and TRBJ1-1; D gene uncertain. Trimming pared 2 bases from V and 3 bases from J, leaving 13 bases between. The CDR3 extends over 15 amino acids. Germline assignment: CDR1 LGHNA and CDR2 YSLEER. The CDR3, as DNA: TGCGCCAGCAGCCAATCACGGGAGGCCCACACTGAAGCTTTCTTT. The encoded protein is CASSQSREAHTEAFF.

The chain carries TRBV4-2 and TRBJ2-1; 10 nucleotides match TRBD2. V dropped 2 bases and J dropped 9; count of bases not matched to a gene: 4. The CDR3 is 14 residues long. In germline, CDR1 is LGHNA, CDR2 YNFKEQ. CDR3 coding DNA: TGTGCCAGCAGCCAAAGCGGGGGGGCTAGTGAGCAGTTCTTC. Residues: CASSQSGGASEQFF.

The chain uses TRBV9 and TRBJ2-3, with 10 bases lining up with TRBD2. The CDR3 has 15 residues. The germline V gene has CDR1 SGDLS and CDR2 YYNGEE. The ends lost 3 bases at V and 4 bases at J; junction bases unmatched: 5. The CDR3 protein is CASSGLAGMSDTQYF. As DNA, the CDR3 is TGTGCCAGCAGCGGACTAGCGGGTATGTCAGATACGCAGTATTTT. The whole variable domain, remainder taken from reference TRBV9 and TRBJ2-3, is DSGVTQTPKHLITATGQRVTLRCSPRSGDLSVYWYQQSLDQGLQFLIQYYNGEERAKGNILERFSAQQFPDLHSELNLSSLELGDSALYFCASSGLAGMSDTQYFGPGTRLTVL.

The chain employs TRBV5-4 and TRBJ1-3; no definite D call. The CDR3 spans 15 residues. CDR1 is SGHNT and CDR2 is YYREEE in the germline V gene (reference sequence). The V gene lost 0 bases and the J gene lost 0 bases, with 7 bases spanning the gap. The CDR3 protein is CASSLDSGSGNTIYF. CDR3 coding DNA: TGTGCCAGCAGCTTGGACAGCGGCTCTGGAAACACCATATATTTT.

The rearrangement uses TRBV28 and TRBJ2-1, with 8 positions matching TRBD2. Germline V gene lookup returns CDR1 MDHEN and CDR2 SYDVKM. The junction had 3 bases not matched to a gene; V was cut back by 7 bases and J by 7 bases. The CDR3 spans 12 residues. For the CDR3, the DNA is TGTGCCAGCAATCGGGGGGGGAATGAGCAGTTCTTC. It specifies CASNRGGNEQFF.

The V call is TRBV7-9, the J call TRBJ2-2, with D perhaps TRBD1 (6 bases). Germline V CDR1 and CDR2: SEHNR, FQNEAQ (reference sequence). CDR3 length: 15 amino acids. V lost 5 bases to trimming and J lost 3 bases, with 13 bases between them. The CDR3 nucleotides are TGTGCCAGCAGCGAGACAGGTTGGGACACCGGGGAGCTGTTTTTT. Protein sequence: CASSETGWDTGELFF.

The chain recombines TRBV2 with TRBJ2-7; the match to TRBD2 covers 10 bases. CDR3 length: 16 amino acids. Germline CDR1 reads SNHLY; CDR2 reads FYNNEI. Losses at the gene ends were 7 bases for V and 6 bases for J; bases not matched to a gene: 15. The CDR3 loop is CASTQSGGVFGAEQYF. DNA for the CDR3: TGTGCCAGCACTCAGAGCGGGGGGGTATTCGGCGCCGAGCAGTACTTC.